These 21 T cell receptor beta chains share one sample of origin, sequenced in a study of PD-1 blockade in classical Hodgkin lymphoma. There was relapse after autologous stem cell transplantation in every patient, and there was variation in brentuximab vedotin exposure. Negative selection with magnetic separation was used to purify CD4+ T cells from thawed PBMCs. Method: immunoSEQ multiplex PCR; TCRdb's copy keeps in-frame clones and lacks some. This sample carries under 30,000 clones, roughly 85% of them seen once, and the ten largest clones take around 2.4%. The sample was CD4+ T cells from blood, taken at baseline. These receptors all stem from a human donor with classical Hodgkin lymphoma.

The J gene is TRBJ1-1, the V gene TRBV6-4, with TRBD1 matching 10 bases. The CDR3 sequence is 17 residues long. V dropped 6 bases and J dropped 6; count of bases not matched to a gene: 16. Germline V CDR1 and CDR2: MRHNA, SNTAGT. The CDR3 region is CASSARFRDRGFAEAFF. CDR3 in DNA: TGTGCCAGCAGCGCGCGGTTCCGGGACAGGGGTTTCGCTGAAGCTTTCTTT.

This sequence joins TRBV7-6 and TRBJ2-5; no firm D call. The CDR3 is 13 amino acids. Germline V gene data show CDR1 as SGHVS and CDR2 as FNYEAQ. Trimming removed 1 base at V and 6 bases at J, with 9 bases between. The CDR3 protein is CASSLGPLKTQYF. The CDR3, as DNA: TGTGCCAGCAGCTTAGGACCCCTCAAGACCCAGTACTTC.

The chain has TRBV7-2 and TRBJ1-4, with no clear D. The CDR3 runs to 15 residues. The germline CDR1 and CDR2 sequences are SGHTA and FQGNSA. The V end was cut by 1 base, the J end by 3 bases, with 9 bases between. CDR3: CASSLGGIANEKLFF. The DNA of the CDR3 is TGTGCCAGCAGCTTAGGCGGAATCGCTAATGAAAAACTGTTTTTT.

This clone showed up just once. The rearrangement links TRBV7-9 to TRBJ2-7; no definite D call. Trimming removed 6 bases at V and 3 bases at J, with 6 bases between. From germline, CDR1 is SEHNR and CDR2 FQNEAQ (reference sequence). The CDR3 has 11 residues. DNA for the CDR3: TGTGCCAGCAGTAAAGACTACGAGCAGTACTTC. This gives the protein CASSKDYEQYF.

This chain connects TRBV2 to TRBJ1-2, with 12 bases aligning to TRBD1. The CDR3 runs 15 residues. CDR1 and CDR2 (germline): SNHLY, FYNNEI. Germline trimming cut 7 bases from V and 8 bases from J; bases unmatched to any gene: 11. Here the CDR3 reads CASTRAGTGGVGYTF. In DNA form, the CDR3 reads TGTGCCAGCACAAGAGCCGGGACAGGGGGCGTCGGCTACACCTTC.

This clone was seen more than once but under ten times. This chain uses TRBV2 with TRBJ1-1; a weak D match, TRBD1 (5 bases). Deletions cut 8 bases from V and 1 base from J, with 11 bases between. The germline V gene encodes CDR1 SNHLY and CDR2 FYNNEI. The CDR3 spans 13 residues. CDR3 DNA sequence: TGTGCCAGCGGGGGACGGGCGAACACTGAAGCTTTCTTT. Translated: CASGGRANTEAFF.

The chain employs TRBV5-8 and TRBJ1-4; 7 bases align to TRBD1. Germline V gene lookup returns CDR1 SGHTS and CDR2 YDEGEE. With V trimmed by 10 bases and J by 6 bases, 12 bases remained unmatched. This CDR3 contains 14 residues. Here the CDR3 reads CASPPGQQDEKLFF. The CDR3 DNA sequence: TGTGCCTCCCCTCCGGGACAGCAAGATGAAAAACTGTTTTTT.

The V and J genes are TRBV5-5 and TRBJ2-7; possible D gene TRBD2, 7 bases. Germline V gene lookup returns CDR1 SGHKS and CDR2 YYEKEE (reference sequence). Trimming took off 2 bases at V and 5 bases at J, with 17 bases between the two ends. The CDR3 consists of 15 residues. CDR3 nucleotide sequence: TGTGCCAGCAGCTTAGGGGGAGGGGGAATCCACGAGCAGTACTTC. Amino acids: CASSLGGGGIHEQYF.

This chain connects TRBV19 to TRBJ1-3, with 10 nucleotides matching TRBD1. After removal of 5 bases from V and 2 bases from J, the junction contained 3 bases not matched to a gene. The CDR3 runs 15 residues. Germline V gene sequence: CDR1 LNHDA, CDR2 SQIVND (reference sequence). CDR3: CASSDGQGAGNTIYF. Here the CDR3 DNA reads TGTGCCAGTAGTGATGGACAGGGGGCTGGAAACACCATATATTTT.

Notes on this clone: Mismatch with germline at one junction end may stem from a read error. The rearrangement uses TRBV6-5 and TRBJ1-2, with unresolved D. Germline V gene lookup returns CDR1 MNHEY and CDR2 SVGAGI. CDR3 length: 13 amino acids. CDR3: CASSYSREREGLF. CDR3 DNA: TGTGCCAGCAGTTACTCGAGGGAGAGAGAGGGCCTCTTC.

The rearrangement joins TRBV7-2 to TRBJ2-5; no definite D call. Near its end, the DNA agrees better with TRBJ2-7, so the J call may be wrong. The CDR3 sequence is 14 residues long. Germline V CDR1 and CDR2: SGHTA, FQGNSA. The CDR3 sequence is CASSLGPLSYEQYF. The DNA for the CDR3 is TGTGCCAGCAGCTTAGGCCCTCTATCCTACGAGCAGTACTTC.

This chain connects TRBV6-5 to TRBJ1-5; the D gene is possibly TRBD1 (5 bases). Germline CDR1 MNHEY, CDR2 SVGAGI. The CDR3 extends over 15 amino acids. V shed 8 bases and J shed 4 bases, with 18 bases lying between them. CDR3 sequence reads: CASRLGVDGNQPQHF. The CDR3, as DNA: TGTGCCAGCCGACTAGGGGTCGACGGGAATCAGCCCCAGCATTTT.

V usage is TRBV7-6 and J usage is TRBJ1-3; D is possibly TRBD1 (5 bases). The CDR3 contains 16 residues. Germline V gives CDR1 SGHVS, CDR2 FNYEAQ. V lost 1 base and J 0 bases, leaving 10 bases between the germline ends. This CDR3 reads CASSLVQTDSGNTIYF. The CDR3 nucleotides are TGTGCCAGCAGCTTAGTCCAGACAGACTCTGGAAACACCATATATTTT.

V gene TRBV7-9 combines with J gene TRBJ2-3, with D tentatively TRBD1 (5 bases). The CDR3 sequence is 12 residues long. Per the germline V gene, CDR1 is SEHNR and CDR2 is FQNEAQ (reference sequence). With 2 bases removed from V and 8 bases from J, the gap between germline ends came to 8 bases. CDR3 in DNA: TGTGCCAGCAGCTTAATGCAGGGTACGCAGTATTTT. Translation: CASSLMQGTQYF.

The chain recombines TRBV7-7 with TRBJ2-1, with D tentatively TRBD1 (5 bases). Per the germline V gene, CDR1 is SSHAT and CDR2 is FNYEAQ (reference sequence). The CDR3 is 17 amino acids. V lost 2 bases to trimming and J lost 8 bases, with 22 bases between them. This CDR3 is CASSLMPPTVLRHEQFF. The CDR3 DNA sequence: TGTGCCAGCAGCTTAATGCCCCCGACAGTACTCAGGCATGAGCAGTTCTTC.

This clone was counted a few times. The chain is built from TRBV2 and TRBJ1-2, with D perhaps TRBD1 (6 bases). V lost 5 bases, J lost 7 bases, and 8 bases lay in between. The CDR3 runs 11 residues. Germline V gene data show CDR1 as SNHLY and CDR2 as FYNNEI. CDR3 sequence reads: CASSKGGGYTF. CDR3 coding DNA: TGTGCCAGCAGTAAGGGGGGTGGCTACACCTTC.

CDR3 protein: CASSPLGGQAKNIQYF. CDR3 DNA: TGTGCCAGCAGCCCCCTGGGGGGGCAAGCCAAAAACATTCAGTACTTC. The chain employs TRBV7-8 and TRBJ2-4; tentative D call: TRBD2 (7 bases). This CDR3 has 16 residues. CDR1 is SGHVS and CDR2 is FQNEAQ in the germline V gene. Between the trimmed V and J ends, which lost 5 bases and 0 bases, there was a span of 14 bases.

The chain employs TRBV7-6 and TRBJ2-2, with 10 positions matching TRBD2. CDR1 is SGHVS, CDR2 FNYEAQ, per germline. The CDR3 runs to 16 residues. With 5 bases clipped from V and 2 bases from J, the junction kept 5 bases outside the gene matches. The CDR3 DNA reads TGTGCCAGCAGCCCCTCTAGCGGGAGTAACACCGGGGAGCTGTTTTTT. The encoded protein is CASSPSSGSNTGELFF.

V and J are TRBV11-2 and TRBJ2-3, with 11 bases fitting TRBD2. The CDR3 runs to 19 residues. V was pared by 2 bases and J by 2 bases, with 12 bases of the junction left unmatched. The germline V gene encodes CDR1 SGHAT and CDR2 FQNNGV. The CDR3 coding sequence is TGTGCCAGCAGCTTACTAGCGGGAGGCCAGTCTCCCGTCACAGATACGCAGTATTTT. Translating it yields CASSLLAGGQSPVTDTQYF.

The chain links TRBV5-8 to TRBJ2-7; D is perhaps TRBD1 (6 bases). This CDR3 has 15 residues. Germline values: CDR1 SGHTS, CDR2 YDEGEE. The germline V and J ends were trimmed by 5 bases and 3 bases, with 18 bases remaining between them. DNA for the CDR3: TGTGCCAGCAGTCGGGACACCTCAACCATCTACGAGCAGTACTTC. Its translation: CASSRDTSTIYEQYF.

The gene calls are TRBV5-1 and TRBJ2-1; D possibly uses TRBD1 or TRBD2 (5 bases each). CDR3 size: 13 residues. Between the trimmed V and J ends, which lost 1 base and 8 bases, there was a span of 10 bases. Germline assignment: CDR1 SGHRS and CDR2 YFSETQ. The CDR3 nucleotides are TGCGCCAGCAGCTTGCCGGGGCAAGATGAGCAGTTCTTC. This codes for CASSLPGQDEQFF.